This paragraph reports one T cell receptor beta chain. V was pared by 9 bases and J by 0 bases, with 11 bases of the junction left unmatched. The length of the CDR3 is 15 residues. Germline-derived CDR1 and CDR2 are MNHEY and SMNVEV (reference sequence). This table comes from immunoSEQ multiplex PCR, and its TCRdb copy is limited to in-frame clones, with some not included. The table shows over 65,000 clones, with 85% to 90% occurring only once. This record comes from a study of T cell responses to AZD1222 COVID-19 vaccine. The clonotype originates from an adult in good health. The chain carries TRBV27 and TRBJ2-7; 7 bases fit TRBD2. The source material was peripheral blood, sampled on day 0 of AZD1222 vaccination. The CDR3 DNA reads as TGTGCCAGTCGCGTTACAGCTAGCGGCTCCTACGAGCAGTACTTC. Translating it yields CASRVTASGSYEQYF.